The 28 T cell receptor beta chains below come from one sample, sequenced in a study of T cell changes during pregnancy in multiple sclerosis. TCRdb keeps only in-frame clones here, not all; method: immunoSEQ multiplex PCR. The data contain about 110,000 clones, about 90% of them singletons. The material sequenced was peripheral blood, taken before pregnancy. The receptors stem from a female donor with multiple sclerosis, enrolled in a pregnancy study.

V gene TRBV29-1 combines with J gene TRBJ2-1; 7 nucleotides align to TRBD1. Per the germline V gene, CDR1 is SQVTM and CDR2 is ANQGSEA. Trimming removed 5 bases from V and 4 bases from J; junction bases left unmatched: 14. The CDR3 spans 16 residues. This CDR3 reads CSVWGSQGDLYNEQFF. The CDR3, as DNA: TGCAGCGTTTGGGGTTCTCAGGGGGATTTATACAATGAGCAGTTCTTC.

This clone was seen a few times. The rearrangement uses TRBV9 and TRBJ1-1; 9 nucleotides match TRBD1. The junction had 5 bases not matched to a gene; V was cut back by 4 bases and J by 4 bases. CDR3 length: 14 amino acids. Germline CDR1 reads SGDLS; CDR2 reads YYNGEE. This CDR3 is CASSTGQGVTEAFF. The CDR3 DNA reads TGTGCCAGCAGCACGGGACAGGGTGTCACTGAAGCTTTCTTT.

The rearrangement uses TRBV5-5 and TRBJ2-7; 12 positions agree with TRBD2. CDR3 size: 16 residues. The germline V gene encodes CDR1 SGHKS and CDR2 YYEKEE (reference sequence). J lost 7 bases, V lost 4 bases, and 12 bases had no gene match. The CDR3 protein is CASSPRLAGEIGEQYF. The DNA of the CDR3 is TGTGCCAGCAGCCCTCGACTAGCGGGAGAAATCGGGGAGCAGTACTTC.

CDR3 protein: CASRDRWGYTF. CDR3 nucleotide sequence: TGTGCCAGTAGGGACAGATGGGGCTACACCTTC. This rearrangement joins TRBV19 to TRBJ1-2, with D perhaps matching TRBD1 (6 bases). Trimming left V 6 bases short and J 8 bases short, with 10 bases between. Germline loops: CDR1 LNHDA, CDR2 SQIVND (reference sequence). This CDR3 has 11 residues.

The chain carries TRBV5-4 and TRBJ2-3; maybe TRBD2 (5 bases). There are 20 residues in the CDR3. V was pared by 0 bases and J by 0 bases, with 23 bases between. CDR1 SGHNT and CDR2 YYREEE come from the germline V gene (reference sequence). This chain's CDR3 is CASSLESSGFLFSSTDTQYF. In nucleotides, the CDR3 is TGTGCCAGCAGCTTGGAATCGAGCGGCTTCTTGTTTTCTAGCACAGATACGCAGTATTTT.

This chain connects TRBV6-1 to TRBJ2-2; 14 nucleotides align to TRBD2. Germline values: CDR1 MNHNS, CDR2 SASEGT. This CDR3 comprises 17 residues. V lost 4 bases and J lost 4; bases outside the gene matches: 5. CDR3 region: CASSGLAGGTGTGELFF. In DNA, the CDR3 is TGTGCCAGCAGTGGACTAGCGGGAGGGACGGGCACCGGGGAGCTGTTTTTT.

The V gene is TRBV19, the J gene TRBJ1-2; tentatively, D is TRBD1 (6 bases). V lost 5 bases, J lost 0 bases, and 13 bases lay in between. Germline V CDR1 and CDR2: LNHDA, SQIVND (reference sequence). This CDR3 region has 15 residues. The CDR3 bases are TGTGCCAGTAGTGCCGGGACACCAACTAACTATGGCTACACCTTC. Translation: CASSAGTPTNYGYTF.

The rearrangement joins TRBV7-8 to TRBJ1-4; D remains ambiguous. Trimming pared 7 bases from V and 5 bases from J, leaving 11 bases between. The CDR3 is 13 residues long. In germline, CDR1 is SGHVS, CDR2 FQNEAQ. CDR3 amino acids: CASKRRANEKLFF. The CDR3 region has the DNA TGTGCCAGCAAGAGGAGAGCCAATGAAAAACTGTTTTTT.

The CDR3 reads CASSKVRDRIYEQYF. The CDR3 DNA follows: TGTGCCAGCAGCAAAGTCCGGGACAGGATCTACGAGCAGTACTTC. The chain has TRBV21-1 and TRBJ2-7; TRBD1, the table's D call, lacks a check against the DNA. TRBV21-1 is described as a pseudogene. The CDR3 loop spans 15 amino acids.

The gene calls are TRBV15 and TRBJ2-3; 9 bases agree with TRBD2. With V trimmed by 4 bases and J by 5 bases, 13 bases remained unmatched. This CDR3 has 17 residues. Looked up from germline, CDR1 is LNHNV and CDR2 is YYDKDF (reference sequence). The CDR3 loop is CATSILLGGGAGDTQYF. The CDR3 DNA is TGTGCCACCAGCATCCTTTTAGGCGGGGGGGCAGGAGATACGCAGTATTTT.

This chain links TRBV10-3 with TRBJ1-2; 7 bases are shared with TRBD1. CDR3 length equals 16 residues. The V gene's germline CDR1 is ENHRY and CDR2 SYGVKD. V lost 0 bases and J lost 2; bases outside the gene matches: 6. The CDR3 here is CAISESTGVMNYGYTF. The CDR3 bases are TGTGCCATCAGTGAGTCTACAGGGGTGATGAACTATGGCTACACCTTC.

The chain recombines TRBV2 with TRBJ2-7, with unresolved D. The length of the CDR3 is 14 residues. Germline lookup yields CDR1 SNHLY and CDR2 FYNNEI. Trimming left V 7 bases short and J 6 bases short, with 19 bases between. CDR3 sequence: CASKTGNRPSEQYF. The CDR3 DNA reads TGTGCCAGCAAAACGGGTAATCGGCCCTCCGAGCAGTACTTC.

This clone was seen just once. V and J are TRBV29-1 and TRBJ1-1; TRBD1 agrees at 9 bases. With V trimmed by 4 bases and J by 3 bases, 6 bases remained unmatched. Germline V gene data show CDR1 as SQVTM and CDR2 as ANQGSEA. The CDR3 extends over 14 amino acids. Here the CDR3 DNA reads TGCAGCGTTGTTGGACAGGGGAAATACACTGAAGCTTTCTTT. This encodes CSVVGQGKYTEAFF.

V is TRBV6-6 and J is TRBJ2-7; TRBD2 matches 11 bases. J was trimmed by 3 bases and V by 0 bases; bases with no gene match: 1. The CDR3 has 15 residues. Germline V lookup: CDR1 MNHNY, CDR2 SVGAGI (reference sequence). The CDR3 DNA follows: TGTGCCAGCAGTTACTCGACTAGCGGGGACTACGAGCAGTACTTC. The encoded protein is CASSYSTSGDYEQYF.

The CDR3: CSVGAFRQTNTEAFF. DNA for the CDR3: TGCAGCGTTGGGGCTTTTAGACAGACGAACACTGAAGCTTTCTTT. V gene TRBV29-1 combines with J gene TRBJ1-1; a possible D gene is TRBD1 (5 bases). The CDR3 spans 15 residues. Germline values: CDR1 SQVTM, CDR2 ANQGSEA. V was shortened by 4 bases and J by 1 base, with 16 bases between the two germline ends.

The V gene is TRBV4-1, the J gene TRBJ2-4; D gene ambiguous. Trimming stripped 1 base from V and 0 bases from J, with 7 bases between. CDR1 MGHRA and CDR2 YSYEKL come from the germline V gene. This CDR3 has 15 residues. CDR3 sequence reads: CASSQVLLAKNIQYF. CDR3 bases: TGCGCCAGCAGCCAAGTCCTTCTAGCCAAAAACATTCAGTACTTC.

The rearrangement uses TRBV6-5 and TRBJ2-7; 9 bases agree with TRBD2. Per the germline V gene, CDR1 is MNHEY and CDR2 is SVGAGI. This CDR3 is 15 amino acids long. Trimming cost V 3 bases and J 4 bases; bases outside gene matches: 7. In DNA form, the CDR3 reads TGTGCCAGCAGTTATAAGTCTAGCGGGGCTTACGAGCAGTACTTC. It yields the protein CASSYKSSGAYEQYF.

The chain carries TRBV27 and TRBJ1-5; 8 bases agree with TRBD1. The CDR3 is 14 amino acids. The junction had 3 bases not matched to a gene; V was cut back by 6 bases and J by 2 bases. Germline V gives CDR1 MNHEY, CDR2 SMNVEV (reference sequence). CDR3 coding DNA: TGTGCCAGCAGGGAGGGACAGGGCAATCAGCCCCAGCATTTT. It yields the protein CASREGQGNQPQHF.

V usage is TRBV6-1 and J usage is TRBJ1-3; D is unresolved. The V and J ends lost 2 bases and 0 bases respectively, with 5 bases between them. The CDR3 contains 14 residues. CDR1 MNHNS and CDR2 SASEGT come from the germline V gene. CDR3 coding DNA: TGTGCCAGCAGTGAACACAGCTCTGGAAACACCATATATTTT. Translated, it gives CASSEHSSGNTIYF.

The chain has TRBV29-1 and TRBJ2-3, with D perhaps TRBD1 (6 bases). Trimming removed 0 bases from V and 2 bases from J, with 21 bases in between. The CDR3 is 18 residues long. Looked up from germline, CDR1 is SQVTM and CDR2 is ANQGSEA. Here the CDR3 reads CSVEDQGQNLYLTDTQYF. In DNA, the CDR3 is TGCAGCGTTGAAGATCAGGGGCAGAATCTTTACCTCACAGATACGCAGTATTTT.

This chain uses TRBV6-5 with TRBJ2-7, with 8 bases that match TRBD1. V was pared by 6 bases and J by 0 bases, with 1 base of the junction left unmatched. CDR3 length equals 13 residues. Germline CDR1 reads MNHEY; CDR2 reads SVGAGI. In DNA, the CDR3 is TGTGCCAGCAGGGGACAGGACTCCTACGAGCAGTACTTC. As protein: CASRGQDSYEQYF.

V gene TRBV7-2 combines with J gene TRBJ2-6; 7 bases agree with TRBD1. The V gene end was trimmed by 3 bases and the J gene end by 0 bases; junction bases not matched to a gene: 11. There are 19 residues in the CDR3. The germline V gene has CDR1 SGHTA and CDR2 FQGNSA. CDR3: CASSFFRMDRISGANVLTF. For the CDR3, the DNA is TGTGCCAGCAGCTTCTTCAGAATGGACAGGATCTCTGGGGCCAACGTCCTGACTTTC. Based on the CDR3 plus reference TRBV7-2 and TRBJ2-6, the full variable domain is GAGVSQSPSNKVTEKGKDVELRCDPISGHTALYWYRQSLGQGLEFLIYFQGNSAPDKSGLPSDRFSAERTGGSVSTLTIQRTQQEDSAVYLCASSFFRMDRISGANVLTFGAGSRLTVL.

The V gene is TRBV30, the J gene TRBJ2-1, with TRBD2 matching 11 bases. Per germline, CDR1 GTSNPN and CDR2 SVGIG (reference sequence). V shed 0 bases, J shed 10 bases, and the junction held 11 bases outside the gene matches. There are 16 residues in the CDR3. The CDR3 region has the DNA TGTGCCTGGAGTGTTACCGGGACTAGCGGTCCGGTCGAGCAGTTCTTC. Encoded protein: CAWSVTGTSGPVEQFF.

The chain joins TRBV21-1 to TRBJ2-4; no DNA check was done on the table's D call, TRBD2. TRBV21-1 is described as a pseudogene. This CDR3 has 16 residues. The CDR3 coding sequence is TGTGCCAGCAGCTACCGCTCCAGCGGGAACGAGGACATTCAGTACTTC. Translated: CASSYRSSGNEDIQYF.

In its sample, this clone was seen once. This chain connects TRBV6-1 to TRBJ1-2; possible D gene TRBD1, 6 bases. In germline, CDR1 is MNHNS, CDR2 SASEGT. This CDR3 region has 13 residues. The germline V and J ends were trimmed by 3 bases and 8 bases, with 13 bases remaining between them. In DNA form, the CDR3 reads TGTGCCAGCAGTGAGAACAGGGTTTTGGGCTACACCTTC. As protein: CASSENRVLGYTF.

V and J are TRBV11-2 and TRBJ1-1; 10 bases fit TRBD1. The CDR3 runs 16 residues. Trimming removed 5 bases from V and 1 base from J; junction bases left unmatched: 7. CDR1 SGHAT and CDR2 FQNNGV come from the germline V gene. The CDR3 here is CASSVTGGYSNTEAFF. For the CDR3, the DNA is TGTGCCAGCAGCGTGACAGGGGGCTATTCGAACACTGAAGCTTTCTTT.

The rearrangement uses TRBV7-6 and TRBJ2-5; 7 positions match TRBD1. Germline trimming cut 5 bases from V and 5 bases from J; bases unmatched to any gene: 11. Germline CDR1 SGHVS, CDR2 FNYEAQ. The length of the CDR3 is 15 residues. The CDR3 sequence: CASSVHTGVLETQYF. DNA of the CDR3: TGTGCCAGCAGCGTGCACACAGGGGTCTTGGAGACCCAGTACTTC.

The CDR3 is CASRREGGSYEQYF. CDR3 nucleotide sequence: TGTGCCAGCAGACGGGAGGGCGGTTCTTACGAGCAGTACTTC. The chain has TRBV11-2 and TRBJ2-7, with 8 positions matching TRBD2. V trimming: 6 bases; J trimming: 4 bases; junction bases outside the gene matches: 8. In germline, CDR1 is SGHAT, CDR2 FQNNGV. This CDR3 region has 14 residues.